The sequence of this TCR beta chain was determined in a study of CD8 T cells in Susac syndrome. About the research overall: Patients with Susac syndrome were, at the time of blood collection, therapy-naive, maintained on corticosteroids, or maintained on intravenous immunoglobulin alone. The study, taken as a whole, reports: The study conceded that relatively few individuals underwent its TCR sequencing and HLA analysis.

RNA in amounts of roughly 0.5 to 1 ug was reverse transcribed with random hexamers. TCR beta CDR3 was amplified by immunoSEQ multiplex PCR. This amplification extended across 54 Vbeta and 13 Jbeta segments. MiXCR was run by TCRdb on the immunoSEQ multiplex PCR reads, yielding one entry per CDR3 protein. The sample comprises approximately 77,000 distinct CDR3 sequences, about 92% of which are singletons, and about 0.53% rests with the top ten. CDR1 and CDR2 (germline): DFQATT, SNEGSKA (reference sequence). Trimming pared 5 bases from V and 9 bases from J, leaving 19 bases between. The CDR3 has 13 residues. It was negative isolation that provided the CD8+ and CD4+ T cells, whereas TEMRA cells were enriched by FACS. Note on this clonotype: Antigen unknown.

Sequences were obtained from CD4+ T cells from PBMCs. This sequence was found in a human donor with Susac syndrome. The chain carries TRBV20-1 and TRBJ2-5; possible D gene TRBD1, 6 bases. CDR3 coding DNA: TGCAGTGCTCCCACTTGGCAGTCAGGGGCCCAGTACTTC. Translation gives CSAPTWQSGAQYF.